The 27 T cell receptor beta chains given below trace back to one sample, sequenced in a study of glioma-infiltrating T cells. The iRepertoire nested amplicon-rescue multiplex PCR amplified TCR alpha and beta CDR3s from RNA. A single record per CDR3 protein comes from TCRdb applying MiXCR to the multiplex PCR reads. The table includes 150,000 to 200,000 distinct CDR3 sequences, more than 35% detected once. Source material: glioma tissue, nonneoplastic brain tissue, or PBMCs (not recorded which). The receptors stem from a human donor with low-grade glioma or glioblastoma, undergoing nonglioma brain surgery, or in good health (not recorded which).

This clonotype was seen a few times. The V and J genes are TRBV2 and TRBJ2-3; weak D call: TRBD2 (5 bases). Germline values: CDR1 SNHLY, CDR2 FYNNEI. Trimming stripped 7 bases from V and 0 bases from J, with 11 bases between. The CDR3 runs to 14 residues. The CDR3 is CASNLGVSTDTQYF. CDR3 nucleotides: TGTGCCAGCAACCTGGGAGTTAGCACAGATACGCAGTATTTT.

The chain has TRBV20-1 and TRBJ2-2; D might be TRBD1 or TRBD2, each matching 5 bases. Trimming cost V 0 bases and J 7 bases, with 15 bases left between them. The CDR3 runs 15 residues. Germline assignment: CDR1 DFQATT and CDR2 SNEGSKA (reference sequence). In nucleotides, the CDR3 is TGCAGTGCTAGAGATTCCGGGACCCCCAGCGGGGAGCTGTTTTTT. Translation: CSARDSGTPSGELFF.

As for this clonotype: A read error may be the cause here, since a much bigger clone is one base away. The chain has TRBV28 and TRBJ1-2; possible D gene TRBD1, 6 bases. The CDR3 covers 15 residues. Germline V gene lookup returns CDR1 MDHEN and CDR2 SYDVKM. The CDR3 is CSSRSYDRDTVGYTF. CDR3 DNA sequence: TGTTCCAGCAGATCATATGACCGGGACACGGTGGGCTACACCTTC.

V and J are TRBV10-3 and TRBJ1-1; D gene ambiguous. The germline gives CDR1 ENHRY, CDR2 SYGVKD. Trimming left V 8 bases short and J 3 bases short, with 13 bases between. The CDR3 spans 13 residues. This CDR3 reads CAIDSYEDTEAFF. DNA for the CDR3: TGTGCCATCGATTCCTACGAGGACACTGAAGCTTTCTTT.

As to this clonotype: Relative to the germline gene, one junction end is altered; a read error may explain this. The rearrangement uses TRBV7-9 and TRBJ2-3, with 15 bases fitting TRBD2. The CDR3 spans 17 residues. Germline loops: CDR1 SEHNR, CDR2 FQNEAQ (reference sequence). CDR3: CARSWGLAGGGTDTQYF. CDR3 nucleotides: TGTGCCAGAAGCTGGGGACTAGCGGGAGGTGGCACAGATACGCAGTATTTT.

This clonotype was picked up many times. The rearrangement joins TRBV28 to TRBJ1-6; the match to TRBD1 covers 7 bases. The germline V gene has CDR1 MDHEN and CDR2 SYDVKM. Trimming cost V 2 bases and J 7 bases; bases outside gene matches: 8. The CDR3 has 16 amino acids. Written as DNA, the CDR3 is TGTGCCAGCAGTTTACCCCGGGGACAGCTAAATTCACCCCTCCACTTT. Encoded protein: CASSLPRGQLNSPLHF.

There are many counts of this clonotype. CDR3 nucleotide sequence: TGCAGTGTCCACCCGGGACTAGGTCGTGAGACCCAGTACTTC. It encodes CSVHPGLGRETQYF. The rearrangement links TRBV20-1 to TRBJ2-5; 8 bases align to TRBD2. Germline loops: CDR1 DFQATT, CDR2 SNEGSKA (reference sequence). J gave up 5 bases and V 7 bases, and 12 bases lay outside the gene matches. The CDR3 covers 14 residues.

In this sample, this clonotype turned up many times. V usage is TRBV28 and J usage is TRBJ1-5, with D unresolved. The germline gives CDR1 MDHEN, CDR2 SYDVKM. There are 14 residues in the CDR3. Trimming stripped 5 bases from V and 7 bases from J, with 15 bases between. Here the CDR3 reads CASSHDRFEQPQHF. For the CDR3, the DNA is TGTGCCAGCAGTCATGACCGCTTCGAGCAGCCCCAGCATTTT.

For this clonotype: A much larger clone sits a single nucleotide away, making a read error possible. This rearrangement joins TRBV28 to TRBJ2-3; D is unclear. V was cut by 8 bases and J by 0 bases, with 12 bases left in between. The CDR3 is 14 residues long. CDR1 MDHEN and CDR2 SYDVKM come from the germline V gene. CDR3 sequence reads: CASSRFTSTDTQYF. For the CDR3, the DNA is TGTGCCAGCTCTAGGTTCACTAGCACAGATACGCAGTATTTT. Full variable domain (outside the CDR3, taken from reference TRBV28 and TRBJ2-3): DVKVTQSSRYLVKRTGEKVFLECVQDMDHENMFWYRQDPGLGLRLIYFSYDVKMKEKGDIPEGYSVSREKKERFSLILESASTNQTSMYLCASSRFTSTDTQYFGPGTRLTVL.

J is TRBJ2-7 and V is TRBV20-1; 12 bases are a match to TRBD2. The J segment lost 0 bases and the V segment lost 6 bases, leaving 9 bases of the junction unmatched. Germline loops: CDR1 DFQATT, CDR2 SNEGSKA (reference sequence). The CDR3 contains 16 residues. The CDR3 loop reads CSATGTSGPLSYEQYF. In nucleotides, the CDR3 is TGCAGTGCCACCGGGACTAGCGGGCCTCTCTCCTACGAGCAGTACTTC.

This clonotype was seen a single time. This may come from a read error, since a much larger clone is one base off. V gene TRBV7-9 combines with J gene TRBJ2-7, with 8 bases identical to TRBD2. The CDR3 contains 13 residues. Per the germline V gene, CDR1 is SEHNR and CDR2 is FQNEAQ (reference sequence). Unmatched junction bases numbered 7, after V lost 5 bases and J lost 7 bases. This chain's CDR3 is CASSLSGSGEQYF. The CDR3 bases are TGTGCCAGCAGCCTCAGCGGGAGTGGTGAGCAGTACTTC.

A remark on this clonotype: A much larger clone differs from this one at a single base, so this may be a read error. The chain couples TRBV4-2 to TRBJ2-7, with 13 nucleotides matching TRBD2. The V and J ends lost 3 bases and 7 bases, in that order; junction bases with no gene match: 6. Germline lookup yields CDR1 LGHNA and CDR2 YNFKEQ. The CDR3 loop spans 15 amino acids. The CDR3 DNA is TGTGCCAGCAGCCAGGGACTAGCGGGACTCAATGAGCAGTACTTC. Its translation: CASSQGLAGLNEQYF.

This clonotype appeared many times. This rearrangement joins TRBV28 to TRBJ1-1; 7 bases agree with TRBD1. The CDR3 covers 14 residues. Germline-derived CDR1 and CDR2 are MDHEN and SYDVKM. With 6 bases clipped from V and 3 bases from J, the junction kept 7 bases outside the gene matches. The CDR3 is CASRRQGGDTEAFF. In DNA, the CDR3 is TGTGCCAGCAGGCGCCAGGGGGGCGACACTGAAGCTTTCTTT.

The V call is TRBV12-3 or TRBV12-4, the J call TRBJ2-5; maybe TRBD1 (6 bases). Trimming removed 5 bases at V and 7 bases at J, with 17 bases between. This CDR3 contains 14 residues. The CDR3 nucleotides read TGTGCCAGCAGTCAGGGGCAGGGCGGTGGGACCCAGTACTTC. Its translation is CASSQGQGGGTQYF.

Many counts were recorded for this clonotype. The chain employs TRBV2 and TRBJ1-2; D is unclear. CDR1 is SNHLY, CDR2 FYNNEI, per germline. This CDR3 has 13 amino acids. V lost 0 bases and J lost 7, with 9 bases in between. In DNA form, the CDR3 reads TGTGCCAGCAGTGAAGCCTTGAGGGTTGGCTACACCTTC. This sequence encodes CASSEALRVGYTF. Supplemented by reference TRBV2 and TRBJ1-2, the full variable domain reads EPEVTQTPSHQVTQMGQEVILRCVPISNHLYFYWYRQILGQKVEFLVSFYNNEISEKSEIFDDQFSVERPDGSNFTLKIRSTKLEDSAMYFCASSEALRVGYTFGSGTRLTVV.

With respect to this clonotype: A clone one base away is much larger, so this may be a read error. This chain connects TRBV2 to TRBJ1-3; D remains unclear. Germline CDR1 reads SNHLY; CDR2 reads FYNNEI. V was clipped by 4 bases and J by 0 bases, with 10 bases between them. The CDR3 has 15 amino acids. The CDR3 coding sequence is TGTGCCAGCAGTGGGAGACTTATCTCTGGAAACACCATATATTTT. This codes for CASSGRLISGNTIYF.

V gene TRBV12-3 or TRBV12-4 combines with J gene TRBJ2-7; D is perhaps TRBD2 (5 bases). The germline V and J ends were trimmed by 4 bases and 0 bases, with 10 bases remaining between them. This CDR3 is 14 amino acids long. In nucleotides, the CDR3 is TGTGCCAGCAGTTACACGGGGTCCTCCTACGAGCAGTACTTC. As protein: CASSYTGSSYEQYF.

Concerning this clonotype itself: A much larger clone is a single base away; this may be a read error. The CDR3 DNA sequence: TGCAGTGCTAGATATCAAGGGGGGGGAGACTTCTACGAGCAGTACTTC. This gives the protein CSARYQGGGDFYEQYF. The genes are TRBV20-1 and TRBJ2-7; tentative D call: TRBD2 (7 bases). The germline CDR1 and CDR2 sequences are DFQATT and SNEGSKA (reference sequence). V was shortened by 2 bases and J by 3 bases, with 20 bases between the two germline ends. The CDR3 consists of 16 residues.

This chain uses TRBV28 with TRBJ1-2; D ambiguous. Germline-derived CDR1 and CDR2 are MDHEN and SYDVKM. This CDR3 has 12 amino acids. The V and J ends lost 6 bases and 8 bases respectively, with 13 bases between them. CDR3 region: CASSLGGEGYTF. CDR3 DNA: TGTGCCAGCAGCTTGGGAGGCGAGGGCTACACCTTC.

This clonotype has a count of ten or more. The chain is built from TRBV20-1 and TRBJ2-7; 9 nucleotides match TRBD2. The CDR3 is 13 residues long. The V gene end was trimmed by 3 bases and the J gene end by 4 bases; junction bases not matched to a gene: 4. In germline, CDR1 is DFQATT, CDR2 SNEGSKA (reference sequence). The CDR3, as DNA: TGCAGTGCTAGTGTCGCGGGAGGGTACGAGCAGTACTTC. This gives the protein CSASVAGGYEQYF.

The CDR3 DNA reads as TGCGCCAGCAGCTTTGACGGGAGGCAAGAGACCCAGTACTTC. This gives the protein CASSFDGRQETQYF. The chain has TRBV5-1 and TRBJ2-5, with 7 bases lining up with TRBD2. V shed 2 bases, J shed 2 bases, and the junction held 3 bases outside the gene matches. From germline, CDR1 is SGHRS and CDR2 YFSETQ. The CDR3 runs to 14 residues.

Of note for this clonotype: Being one base from a much bigger clone, this may be a read error. J is TRBJ2-1 and V is TRBV10-3; 7 nucleotides match TRBD1. Germline CDR1 reads ENHRY; CDR2 reads SYGVKD. This CDR3 has 14 residues. The CDR3 DNA reads TGTGCCATCAGTGAGTCGAGACAGGGCGGTGAGCGGTTCTTC. This translates into CAISESRQGGERFF.

The V and J genes are TRBV5-1 and TRBJ2-1, with 14 bases aligning to TRBD2. The length of the CDR3 is 16 residues. CDR1 SGHRS and CDR2 YFSETQ come from the germline V gene. V shed 3 bases, J shed 7 bases, and the junction held 6 bases outside the gene matches. CDR3 DNA sequence: TGCGCCAGCAGCTCAACGGGACTAGCGGGAGTAAATGAGCAGTTCTTC. Translated: CASSSTGLAGVNEQFF.

The rearrangement links TRBV28 to TRBJ2-7; D uncertain. The germline CDR1 and CDR2 sequences are MDHEN and SYDVKM. The CDR3 is made up of 11 amino acids. V dropped 7 bases and J dropped 4 bases, with 8 bases sitting between them. DNA of the CDR3: TGTGCCAGCATTCCTGAGTACGAGCAGTACTTC. It specifies CASIPEYEQYF.

The chain is built from TRBV5-6 and TRBJ1-6; D possibly corresponds to TRBD1 (5 bases). The V end was cut by 4 bases, the J end by 8 bases, with 13 bases between. Germline assignment: CDR1 SGHDT and CDR2 YYEEEE. This CDR3 is built from 14 residues. CDR3 residues: CASSPRGSDSPLHF. The CDR3 DNA follows: TGTGCCAGCAGCCCTAGGGGTTCGGATTCACCCCTCCACTTT.

For this clonotype: A read error may explain this, as a much larger clone is one base away. The chain uses TRBV28 and TRBJ2-7, with TRBD1 matching over 9 bases. The CDR3 length is 15 residues. The V segment lost 5 bases and the J segment 0 bases; nucleotides outside the gene matches: 5. CDR1 and CDR2 from the germline V gene are MDHEN and SYDVKM. CDR3 in amino acids: CASSGDRAYSYEQYF. The CDR3 region has the DNA TGTGCCAGCAGTGGGGACAGGGCCTACTCCTACGAGCAGTACTTC.

CDR3 coding DNA: TGTGCCAGCAGCTTAGGGACTAGCGGGAGCAGAGAGCAGTACTTC. The encoded protein is CASSLGTSGSREQYF. The J gene is TRBJ2-7, the V gene TRBV7-2; 13 nucleotides match TRBD2. Germline CDR1 is SGHTA and CDR2 is FQGNSA. The CDR3 is made up of 15 amino acids. The V gene end was trimmed by 1 base and the J gene end by 7 bases; junction bases not matched to a gene: 4.